This T cell receptor beta chain was identified during a study of CXCR3-negative and CXCR3-positive naive CD8 T cells. The authors made the TRB cDNA libraries by 5' RACE using UMI labels. TCRdb re-called the 5' RACE reads; one entry per CDR3 protein, DNA not given. Its clone listing holds under 85,000 distinct CDR3 sequences. Germline CDR1 reads SEHNR; CDR2 reads FQNEAQ (reference sequence). This CDR3 has 14 amino acids. The sequence derives from a human donor in good health. Some clones in this sample may be carry-over from other donors' samples. Material: naive CXCR3- CD8+ T cells from blood. Subset specified: CD45RO-CCR7+CD27+CD95- naive CD8+ T cells lacking CXCR3 (TNR3-). The J gene is TRBJ2-7, the V gene TRBV7-9; no DNA is available, so the TRBD1 call from TCRdb remains unchecked. The CDR3 region is CASYDRGTSYEQYF.